The 22 T cell receptor beta chains in this list originate from one sample, sequenced in a study of patients and donors after allogeneic stem cell transplantation. TCRdb recomputed calls from the RT-PCR reads with MiXCR, one row per CDR3 protein. In the table there are 190,000 or so distinct CDR3 sequences, around two fifths of which are singletons. The sequenced sample consisted of blood, either unsorted or a sorted T cell fraction (not recorded which). All receptors come from a human donor who was either an allogeneic HSCT recipient or a stem cell or donor lymphocyte infusion donor (not recorded which). It is not recorded whose cells these are; they may come from a transplant donor.

This clonotype showed up just a few times. The chain joins TRBV6-5 to TRBJ1-5, with D possibly matching TRBD1 (6 bases). There are 15 residues in the CDR3. Germline loops: CDR1 MNHEY, CDR2 SVGAGI. V lost 5 bases, J lost 2 bases, and 13 bases lay in between. CDR3 sequence (DNA): TGTGCCAGCAGTACACAGGGTTGGGGCAATCAGCCCCAGCATTTT. It specifies CASSTQGWGNQPQHF.

The chain is built from TRBV19 and TRBJ2-1; TRBD2 might be the D (6 bases). Deletions cut 0 bases from V and 0 bases from J, with 9 bases between. Germline CDR1 and CDR2: LNHDA and SQIVND (reference sequence). The CDR3 has 16 residues. CDR3 sequence reads: CASSIDPGGSYNEQFF. The CDR3 nucleotides read TGTGCCAGTAGTATAGACCCCGGGGGCTCCTACAATGAGCAGTTCTTC.

Regarding this clonotype: The junction differs from germline at one of its ends, possibly a read error. The J gene is TRBJ1-2, the V gene TRBV2, with TRBD1 matching 8 bases. There are 18 residues in the CDR3. CDR1 and CDR2 from the germline V gene are SNHLY and FYNNEI. The CDR3 nucleotides read TGTGCCAGCAGTGTAAGAATCGTTCGGACAGGGCCTACCTATGACTACACCTTC. It encodes CASSVRIVRTGPTYDYTF. Using reference TRBV2 and TRBJ1-2 for the parts outside the CDR3, the full variable domain is EPEVTQTPSHQVTQMGQEVILRCVPISNHLYFYWYRQILGQKVEFLVSFYNNEISEKSEIFDDQFSVERPDGSNFTLKIRSTKLEDSAMYFCASSVRIVRTGPTYDYTFGSGTRLTVV.

J is TRBJ1-1 and V is TRBV6-5; tentatively, D is TRBD1 (6 bases). The length of the CDR3 is 16 residues. Germline V lookup: CDR1 MNHEY, CDR2 SVGAGI. Trimming cost V 6 bases and J 3 bases, with 20 bases left between them. The CDR3 DNA sequence: TGTGCCAGCAGACACACTAGAAAGGGGGGAGACACTGAAGCTTTCTTT. Translating it yields CASRHTRKGGDTEAFF.

The chain carries TRBV6-4 and TRBJ1-2; D gene uncertain. In germline, CDR1 is MRHNA, CDR2 SNTAGT. This CDR3 is built from 16 residues. V lost 0 bases to trimming and J lost 2 bases, with 13 bases between them. The CDR3 loop is CASSDSSLPGNYGYTF. DNA of the CDR3: TGTGCCAGCAGTGACTCTAGTCTACCGGGGAACTATGGCTACACCTTC.

This clonotype came up a few times. This chain uses TRBV29-1 with TRBJ2-2; the D is unclear. The CDR3 consists of 12 residues. V lost 4 bases and J 1 base, leaving 4 bases between the germline ends. Germline CDR1 SQVTM, CDR2 ANQGSEA. CDR3 amino acids: CSVAENTGELFF. DNA of the CDR3: TGCAGCGTTGCGGAGAACACCGGGGAGCTGTTTTTT.

The genes are TRBV7-2 and TRBJ1-5, with 9 bases that match TRBD1. The CDR3 is 17 residues long. Germline V gene data show CDR1 as SGHTA and CDR2 as FQGNSA. V was pared by 5 bases and J by 2 bases, with 10 bases of the junction left unmatched. Here the CDR3 reads CASSHGTGFVGNQPQHF. CDR3 DNA: TGTGCCAGCAGCCATGGGACAGGGTTTGTCGGCAATCAGCCCCAGCATTTT.

The V and J genes are TRBV28 and TRBJ2-7; 7 positions match TRBD1. After removal of 4 bases from V and 2 bases from J, the junction contained 11 bases not matched to a gene. The CDR3 has 16 residues. Germline CDR1 is MDHEN and CDR2 is SYDVKM. CDR3 DNA sequence: TGTGCCAGCAGTTCCCCAGGGGGAAGGCCACCCTACGAGCAGTACTTC. It encodes CASSSPGGRPPYEQYF.

The chain combines TRBV6-6 with TRBJ1-1; D gene unclear. Germline V gene data show CDR1 as MNHNY and CDR2 as SVGAGI (reference sequence). The germline V and J ends were trimmed by 4 bases and 1 base, with 4 bases remaining between them. This CDR3 has 12 amino acids. Here the CDR3 reads CASSLPNTEAFF. CDR3 in DNA: TGTGCCAGCAGTTTGCCGAACACTGAAGCTTTCTTT.

This clonotype appeared a single time. This rearrangement joins TRBV20-1 to TRBJ1-1, with D perhaps matching TRBD1 (5 bases). V lost 1 base and J lost 0, with 12 bases in between. Germline CDR1 is DFQATT and CDR2 is SNEGSKA (reference sequence). This CDR3 spans 15 amino acids. The CDR3 spells CSARVRGAMNTEAFF. CDR3 sequence (DNA): TGCAGTGCTAGAGTCAGAGGGGCCATGAACACTGAAGCTTTCTTT.

This clonotype showed up just once. The genes are TRBV21-1 and TRBJ2-1; TRBD1, the table's D call, was not compared with the DNA. TRBV21-1 is listed as a pseudogene. CDR3 length: 13 residues. The CDR3 is CASKPGDDNEQFF. In DNA form, the CDR3 reads TGTGCCAGCAAACCGGGAGATGACAATGAGCAGTTCTTC.

This clonotype was seen at least ten times. The chain carries TRBV10-3 and TRBJ1-2; D possibly corresponds to TRBD1 (5 bases). The CDR3 extends over 14 amino acids. The V end was cut by 2 bases, the J end by 4 bases, with 11 bases between. Germline V CDR1 and CDR2: ENHRY, SYGVKD. CDR3 sequence reads: CAISEEQGLYGYTF. CDR3 DNA: TGTGCCATCAGTGAGGAGCAGGGCCTCTATGGCTACACCTTC.

The chain employs TRBV6-5 and TRBJ1-2; D is possibly TRBD1 (5 bases). The V end was cut by 5 bases, the J end by 2 bases, with 15 bases between. The germline CDR1 and CDR2 sequences are MNHEY and SVGAGI. The CDR3 length is 15 residues. The DNA for the CDR3 is TGTGCCAGCAGTGGCTACCCGACAGCAAACTATGGCTACACCTTC. This translates into CASSGYPTANYGYTF.

The table lists this clonotype with a few counts. The chain couples TRBV7-9 to TRBJ2-5; D could derive from TRBD1 or TRBD2 (7 bases each). Germline CDR1 and CDR2: SEHNR and FQNEAQ (reference sequence). V lost 3 bases and J 3 bases, leaving 11 bases between the germline ends. There are 14 residues in the CDR3. CDR3 sequence: CASSLGGGKETQYF. The CDR3 DNA reads TGTGCCAGCAGCTTGGGAGGGGGCAAAGAGACCCAGTACTTC. The complete variable domain, with remaining parts taken from reference TRBV7-9 and TRBJ2-5, reads DTGVSQNPRHKITKRGQNVTFRCDPISEHNRLYWYRQTLGQGPEFLTYFQNEAQLEKSRLLSDRFSAERPKGSFSTLEIQRTEQGDSAMYLCASSLGGGKETQYFGPGTRLLVL.

A few counts support this clonotype. Here the CDR3 reads CASSPTHRVYNEQFF. CDR3 bases: TGCGCCAGCAGCCCTACCCACAGGGTCTACAATGAGCAGTTCTTC. The gene calls are TRBV4-1 and TRBJ2-1; perhaps TRBD1 as D (6 bases). V lost 4 bases and J lost 3, with 13 bases in between. Per the germline V gene, CDR1 is MGHRA and CDR2 is YSYEKL. The CDR3 is 15 residues long.

This chain uses TRBV9 with TRBJ2-3; TRBD2 matches 11 bases. Germline V lookup: CDR1 SGDLS, CDR2 YYNGEE. This CDR3 region has 15 residues. Trimming took 1 base from V and 6 from J; bases not matched to a gene: 4. Here the CDR3 DNA reads TGTGCCAGCAGCGTAACTAGCGGGAGACCCGATACGCAGTATTTT. This translates into CASSVTSGRPDTQYF.

The gene calls are TRBV4-3 and TRBJ1-2; TRBD1 agrees at 8 bases. The CDR3 has 17 residues. Germline V gives CDR1 LGHNA, CDR2 YSLEER. After removal of 4 bases from V and 5 bases from J, the junction contained 15 bases not matched to a gene. Here the CDR3 DNA reads TGCGCCAGCAGCCCTGTGCCAGGGGGCGAGGTTCATTATGGCTACACCTTC. Translation gives CASSPVPGGEVHYGYTF.

This clonotype was detected only once. The rearrangement joins TRBV6-2 or TRBV6-3 to TRBJ2-1, with 9 bases aligning to TRBD2. The CDR3 is 13 amino acids. The germline CDR1 and CDR2 sequences are MNHEY and SVGEGT. V gave up 8 bases and J gave up 5 bases; unmatched junction bases: 4. The chain's CDR3 is CASLAGGNNEQFF. The CDR3 coding sequence is TGTGCCAGCCTGGCGGGAGGGAACAATGAGCAGTTCTTC.

This chain links TRBV9 with TRBJ2-1; D is ambiguous. CDR3 length equals 14 residues. The V gene lost 1 base and the J gene lost 7 bases, with 12 bases spanning the gap. Germline assignment: CDR1 SGDLS and CDR2 YYNGEE. The CDR3 here is CASSVLGNFNEQFF. CDR3 nucleotide sequence: TGTGCCAGCAGCGTACTAGGCAACTTTAATGAGCAGTTCTTC.

The CDR3 DNA sequence: TGTGCCAGCACTCATTTTCTAGCGGGATCCGGCGAGCAGTACTTC. It translates to CASTHFLAGSGEQYF. V and J are TRBV6-2 or TRBV6-3 and TRBJ2-7, with 9 bases that match TRBD2. CDR3 length: 15 amino acids. Trimming cost V 7 bases and J 6 bases; bases outside gene matches: 13. Looked up from germline, CDR1 is MNHEY and CDR2 is SVGEGT.

This clonotype was seen just once. The chain has TRBV6-5 and TRBJ2-2; no clear D gene. The V end lost 0 bases, the J end lost 8 bases, and 10 bases lay between the germline ends. This CDR3 comprises 14 residues. Germline assignment: CDR1 MNHEY and CDR2 SVGAGI. The CDR3 nucleotides read TGTGCCAGCAGTTACTCGAACGTTCCTGGGGAGCTGTTTTTT. Protein product: CASSYSNVPGELFF.

The chain employs TRBV9 and TRBJ1-3; possibly TRBD1 for D (5 bases). With 4 bases removed from V and 0 bases from J, the gap between germline ends came to 11 bases. This CDR3 comprises 15 residues. The V gene's germline CDR1 is SGDLS and CDR2 YYNGEE. CDR3 DNA sequence: TGTGCCAGCAGCACCCAGACAGTCTCTGGAAACACCATATATTTT. Translating gives CASSTQTVSGNTIYF. The full variable domain, with the rest looked up from reference TRBV9 and TRBJ1-3, is DSGVTQTPKHLITATGQRVTLRCSPRSGDLSVYWYQQSLDQGLQFLIQYYNGEERAKGNILERFSAQQFPDLHSELNLSSLELGDSALYFCASSTQTVSGNTIYFGEGSWLTVV.